The rows below give T cell receptor beta chains drawn from one sample of a study of blood T cell repertoires in COVID-19. TCRdb's table, derived via immunoSEQ multiplex PCR, lists solely in-frame clones and lacks some. The table lists about 60,000 clones, around 90% of them singletons, with 13% to 15% in the top ten. Sequencing was carried out using peripheral blood. These receptor sequences come from a human donor with active COVID-19. The donor label of this sample is uncertain. The CDR3 runs from the conserved cysteine through the conserved F or W. D genes are given only for firm matches. The size entry is marked missing in some rows and otherwise reads once, few, many or a size class.

j_call: TRBJ2-1
clone_size: NA
d_call: NA
v_call: TRBV5-4
cdr3_aa: CASSPGVGNNEQFF
cdr3_nt: TGTGCCAGCAGCCCCGGGGTGGGGAACAATGAGCAGTTCTTC

j_call: TRBJ2-1
clone_size: NA
d_call: NA
v_call: TRBV28
cdr3_aa: CASSLSYNEQFF
cdr3_nt: TGTGCCAGCAGTCTGTCTTACAATGAGCAGTTCTTC

j_call: TRBJ2-7
clone_size: NA
d_call: TRBD1
v_call: TRBV5-1
cdr3_aa: CASHETGSSYEQYF
cdr3_nt: TGCGCCAGCCATGAGACAGGGAGCTCCTACGAGCAGTACTTC

j_call: TRBJ1-1
clone_size: NA
d_call: NA
v_call: TRBV9
cdr3_aa: CASSFDLNTEAFF
cdr3_nt: TGTGCCAGCAGCTTCGACTTGAACACTGAAGCTTTCTTT

j_call: TRBJ1-2
clone_size: few
d_call: NA
v_call: TRBV7-9
cdr3_aa: CASSWGRGDYGYTF
cdr3_nt: TGTGCCAGCAGCTGGGGCAGGGGCGACTATGGCTACACCTTC

j_call: TRBJ2-2
clone_size: NA
d_call: NA
v_call: TRBV5-1
cdr3_aa: CASSRDLSNTGELFF
cdr3_nt: TGCGCCAGCAGCCGGGACTTATCAAACACCGGGGAGCTGTTTTTT

j_call: TRBJ2-7
clone_size: once
d_call: TRBD1
v_call: TRBV5-1
cdr3_aa: CASSLMGQGPWEQYF
cdr3_nt: TGCGCCAGCAGCTTGATGGGACAGGGGCCTTGGGAGCAGTACTTC

j_call: TRBJ1-5
clone_size: NA
d_call: NA
v_call: TRBV10-2
cdr3_aa: CASRRRLDQPQHF
cdr3_nt: TGCGCCAGCAGACGGAGACTCGATCAGCCCCAGCATTTT

j_call: TRBJ1-6
clone_size: NA
d_call: NA
v_call: TRBV9
cdr3_aa: CASSVSGLSYNSPLHF
cdr3_nt: TGTGCCAGCAGCGTGTCAGGGTTGTCCTATAATTCACCCCTCCACTTT

j_call: TRBJ1-1
clone_size: few
d_call: NA
v_call: TRBV30
cdr3_aa: CAWSVTREAFF
cdr3_nt: TGTGCCTGGAGTGTAACCAGGGAAGCTTTCTTT

j_call: TRBJ1-5
clone_size: NA
d_call: TRBD1
v_call: TRBV19
cdr3_aa: CASILTGYSNQPQHF
cdr3_nt: TGTGCCAGTATATTGACAGGGTATAGCAATCAGCCCCAGCATTTT

j_call: TRBJ2-1
clone_size: NA
d_call: TRBD1
v_call: TRBV5-1
cdr3_aa: CASSTGQSYNEQFF
cdr3_nt: TGCGCCAGCAGCACGGGACAGTCCTACAATGAGCAGTTCTTC

j_call: TRBJ2-6
clone_size: NA
d_call: TRBD2
v_call: TRBV7-9
cdr3_aa: CASSLGTSGGNVLTF
cdr3_nt: TGTGCCAGCAGCTTAGGGACTAGCGGGGGCAACGTCCTGACTTTC

j_call: TRBJ2-1
clone_size: NA
d_call: NA
v_call: TRBV14
cdr3_aa: CASRHAPGSYNEQFF
cdr3_nt: TGTGCCAGCAGGCACGCCCCGGGCTCCTACAATGAGCAGTTCTTC

j_call: TRBJ2-3
clone_size: NA
d_call: TRBD1
v_call: TRBV3-1/TRBV3-2
cdr3_aa: CASSPGKGGGSTDTQYF
cdr3_nt: TGTGCCAGCAGCCCCGGGAAAGGGGGCGGAAGCACAGATACGCAGTATTTT

j_call: TRBJ1-5
clone_size: NA
d_call: TRBD1
v_call: TRBV5-1
cdr3_aa: CASSLTGDQPQHF
cdr3_nt: TGCGCCAGCAGCTTAACAGGGGATCAGCCCCAGCATTTT

j_call: TRBJ1-5
clone_size: NA
d_call: NA
v_call: TRBV15
cdr3_aa: CATSRVSGPNQPQHF
cdr3_nt: TGTGCCACCAGCAGAGTGTCAGGCCCCAATCAGCCCCAGCATTTT

j_call: TRBJ2-1
clone_size: once
d_call: TRBD2
v_call: TRBV6-5
cdr3_aa: CASILSQAGEEQFF
cdr3_nt: TGTGCCAGCATCCTATCGCAGGCGGGAGAGGAGCAGTTCTTC

j_call: TRBJ2-7
clone_size: NA
d_call: TRBD1
v_call: TRBV10-2
cdr3_aa: CASSEGTGGVRYF
cdr3_nt: TGCGCCAGCAGTGAAGGGACAGGGGGGGTTCGGTACTTC

j_call: TRBJ1-2
clone_size: NA
d_call: TRBD1
v_call: TRBV18
cdr3_aa: CASSLGTGYGYTF
cdr3_nt: TGTGCCAGCTCACTTGGGACAGGCTATGGCTACACCTTC

j_call: TRBJ2-3
clone_size: NA
d_call: NA
v_call: TRBV5-1
cdr3_aa: CASSYSPGTPRTDTQYF
cdr3_nt: TGCGCCAGCAGCTATAGCCCCGGGACTCCTCGCACAGATACGCAGTATTTT

j_call: TRBJ2-7
clone_size: NA
d_call: NA
v_call: TRBV20-1
cdr3_aa: CSARHSEQYF
cdr3_nt: TGCAGTGCTAGACACTCCGAGCAGTACTTC

j_call: TRBJ1-3
clone_size: NA
d_call: NA
v_call: TRBV9
cdr3_aa: CASSLGQSGNTIYF
cdr3_nt: TGTGCCAGCAGCCTAGGGCAATCTGGAAACACCATATATTTT

j_call: TRBJ2-7
clone_size: once
d_call: NA
v_call: TRBV5-1
cdr3_aa: CASSSNRARYEQYF
cdr3_nt: TGCGCCAGCAGCAGTAACAGGGCCCGCTACGAGCAGTACTTC

j_call: TRBJ1-2
clone_size: NA
d_call: NA
v_call: TRBV7-9
cdr3_aa: CASSLGGRKGYTF
cdr3_nt: TGTGCCAGCAGCTTAGGGGGGCGCAAGGGCTACACCTTC

j_call: TRBJ2-2
clone_size: few
d_call: TRBD2
v_call: TRBV9
cdr3_aa: CASSAISLAGGTGELFF
cdr3_nt: TGTGCCAGCAGCGCCATTTCACTAGCGGGAGGGACCGGGGAGCTGTTTTTT